The present T cell receptor (beta chain) was sequenced within a study of T cell clones after liver transplantation. This CDR3 spans 16 amino acids. Trimming removed 0 bases at V and 3 bases at J, with 14 bases between. Germline CDR1 MGHRA, CDR2 YSYEKL. The repertoire was sequenced with immunoSEQ multiplex PCR; TCRdb's copy has only in-frame clones and lacks some. The table lists some 23,000 clones, 69% of them singletons. The TCR originated in a human donor who received a liver transplant. The material was CD4+ T cells from blood, obtained before liver transplant. The rearrangement joins TRBV4-1 to TRBJ1-1; possibly TRBD1 for D (6 bases). The chain's CDR3 is CASSQDPGAQDTEAFF. The CDR3 DNA reads as TGCGCCAGCAGCCAAGATCCGGGGGCGCAGGACACTGAAGCTTTCTTT.